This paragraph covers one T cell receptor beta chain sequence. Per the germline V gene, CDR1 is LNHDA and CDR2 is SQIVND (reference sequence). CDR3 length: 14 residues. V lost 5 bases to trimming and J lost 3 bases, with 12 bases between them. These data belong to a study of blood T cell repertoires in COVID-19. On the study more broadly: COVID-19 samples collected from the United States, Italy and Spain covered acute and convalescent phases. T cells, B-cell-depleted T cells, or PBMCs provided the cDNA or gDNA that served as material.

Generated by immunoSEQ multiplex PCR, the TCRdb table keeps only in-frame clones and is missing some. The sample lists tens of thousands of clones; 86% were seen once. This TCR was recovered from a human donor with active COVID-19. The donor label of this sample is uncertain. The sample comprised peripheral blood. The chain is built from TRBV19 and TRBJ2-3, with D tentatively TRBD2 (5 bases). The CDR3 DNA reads TGTGCCAGTAGTGTTCAGACGGGAACAGATACGCAGTATTTT. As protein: CASSVQTGTDTQYF.